This T cell receptor (beta chain) was captured by sequencing in a study of blood T cell repertoires in COVID-19. Trimming stripped 4 bases from V and 4 bases from J, with 13 bases between. The CDR3 is made up of 15 amino acids. In germline, CDR1 is SNHLY, CDR2 FYNNEI. The data were produced by immunoSEQ multiplex PCR, yet TCRdb's version contains in-frame clones alone and is incomplete. The sample has 270,000 or so clones; over 75% are singletons. The sequence came from a human donor in a cohort sampled during active COVID-19. The sequencing sample was made of peripheral blood. V usage is TRBV2 and J usage is TRBJ2-2; no clear D gene. CDR3 coding DNA: TGTGCCAGCAGTGGTTCAGTTGCGGTCACCGGGGAGCTGTTTTTT. It is translated as CASSGSVAVTGELFF.